Given below is one T cell receptor beta chain in context. What it recognizes is unknown. An end of the junction differs from the germline gene, which may be a read error. Germline V lookup: CDR1 SGHVS, CDR2 FNYEAQ. The CDR3 is made up of 12 amino acids. The data were taken from a study of cytomegalovirus exposure and HLA in healthy donors. Study-level background: An earlier analysis identified 95 million to 120 million unique TCR beta sequences in some 180 million T cells.

PCR involved 60 Vbeta and 13 Jbeta primers. Using immunoSEQ multiplex PCR, the repertoire was profiled, and TCRdb retains in-frame clones only, with some absent. The repertoire includes 50,000 to 75,000 clones, under 80% of them detected once, and roughly 7.1% sits in the top ten. Study-level points and caveats: Sequencing artifact likely explains a cluster of highly shared sequence variants. Being productive about 90% or about 30% of the time was typical of most TCR beta V segments in an earlier analysis.

The chain recombines TRBV7-6 with TRBJ1-5; D might be TRBD1 (5 bases). The receptor comes from a man aged 25-40 years in good health and CMV-seropositive. What was sequenced was PBMCs. In nucleotides, the CDR3 is TGTGCCAGCAGCCCAAAGGGCGGGGCTTTGGATTTT. It translates to CASSPKGGALDF.